Shown below are 26 T cell receptor beta chains from a single sample sequenced in a study of CD8+CD57+ T cells in acquired aplastic anemia. Genomic DNA, the template, was used for profiling of the TCR beta VDJ and CDR3. From the reads, TCRdb called clonotypes with MiXCR, one entry per CDR3 protein. This table has roughly 190,000 distinct CDR3 sequences, 48% appearing once. The sequenced patients had an expansion of CD8+CD57+ cells seen by flow cytometry. Sequencing was performed on sorted CD4+, CD8+, or CD8+CD57+ T cells (not recorded which) from PBMCs. The receptors here all came from a human donor with aplastic anemia.

This rearrangement joins TRBV29-1 to TRBJ2-5, with 12 bases lining up with TRBD1. The junction had 2 bases not matched to a gene; V was cut back by 2 bases and J by 4 bases. Per the germline V gene, CDR1 is SQVTM and CDR2 is ANQGSEA. This CDR3 comprises 14 residues. The CDR3 reads CSVERDRGRETQYF. As DNA, the CDR3 is TGCAGCGTTGAACGGGACAGGGGGCGAGAGACCCAGTACTTC.

This chain links TRBV30 with TRBJ2-3, with 7 positions matching TRBD2. The germline CDR1 and CDR2 sequences are GTSNPN and SVGIG (reference sequence). Trimming took 3 bases from V and 4 from J; bases not matched to a gene: 7. The CDR3 length is 14 residues. CDR3 coding DNA: TGTGCCTGGAGGGGAGGGGCGGGCGCAGATACGCAGTATTTT. This sequence encodes CAWRGGAGADTQYF.

The rearrangement uses TRBV24-1 and TRBJ1-5; 10 bases line up with TRBD1. CDR1 and CDR2 from the germline V gene are KGHDR and SFDVKD. The CDR3 has 13 residues. V gave up 9 bases and J gave up 5 bases; unmatched junction bases: 3. CDR3 residues: CATSDRGDQPQHF. The DNA for the CDR3 is TGTGCCACCTCGGACAGGGGGGATCAGCCCCAGCATTTT.

This clonotype was counted a few times. The gene calls are TRBV5-6 and TRBJ1-6; 12 bases line up with TRBD1. V lost 2 bases to trimming and J lost 10 bases; unmatched junction nucleotides: 4. The CDR3 runs 15 residues. The germline CDR1 and CDR2 sequences are SGHDT and YYEEEE. CDR3 protein: CASSFRDRGRSPLHF. The DNA for the CDR3 is TGTGCCAGCAGCTTCAGGGACAGGGGGCGCTCACCCCTCCACTTT.

This clonotype has just one count. The chain joins TRBV9 to TRBJ1-2, with D hard to call. The CDR3 runs to 13 residues. V shed 0 bases and J shed 1 base, with 4 bases lying between them. Germline V gene data show CDR1 as SGDLS and CDR2 as YYNGEE. CDR3 DNA sequence: TGTGCCAGCAGCGTAGGCAATAACTATGGCTACACCTTC. It encodes CASSVGNNYGYTF.

A remark on this clonotype: At one end, the junction sequence differs from germline, possibly due to a read error. The chain recombines TRBV7-6 with TRBJ2-2; D perhaps matches TRBD2 (5 bases). The CDR3 extends over 13 amino acids. Germline V gene lookup returns CDR1 SGHVS and CDR2 FNYEAQ. The CDR3 coding sequence is TGTGCCAGCAGCTCTACCGACACCGGGGAGCTGTCTTTT. Translating it yields CASSSTDTGELSF.

Details on this clonotype: One end of the junction fails to match germline, which may point to a read error. The chain recombines TRBV10-3 with TRBJ1-3; 8 bases fit TRBD1. CDR1 and CDR2 from the germline V gene are ENHRY and SYGVKD. The CDR3 contains 16 residues. The CDR3 nucleotides are TGTGCCAGCAGTCCTGGACAGGGTTGGTCTGGAAACACCATATATTTT. Translating it yields CASSPGQGWSGNTIYF.

This clonotype was picked up many times. The chain has TRBV5-1 and TRBJ2-3; no clear D gene. V was trimmed by 4 bases and J by 0 bases, leaving 12 bases between them. CDR3 size: 15 residues. CDR1 SGHRS and CDR2 YFSETQ come from the germline V gene. The CDR3 DNA reads as TGCGCCAGCAGCGGCGGCATAACTAGCACAGATACGCAGTATTTT. Residues: CASSGGITSTDTQYF.

Regarding this clonotype: At one end, the junction sequence differs from germline, possibly due to a read error. V and J are TRBV19 and TRBJ1-2; possible D gene TRBD1, 6 bases. This CDR3 region has 14 residues. Germline lookup yields CDR1 LNHDA and CDR2 SQIVND (reference sequence). As DNA, the CDR3 is TGTGCCAGCAGTTACTCGGGGGGGGGCTATGGCTACATCTTC. It encodes CASSYSGGGYGYIF.

Comment on this clonotype: Being one base from a much bigger clone, this may be a read error. The chain uses TRBV5-1 and TRBJ2-3; TRBD2 agrees at 10 bases. The CDR3 sequence is 18 residues long. The germline V gene encodes CDR1 SGHRS and CDR2 YFSETQ. The CDR3 sequence is CASSGGLAKTRETDMQYF. CDR3 sequence (DNA): TGCGCCAGCAGCGGGGGACTAGCGAAAACCCGGGAAACAGATATGCAGTATTTT.

J is TRBJ1-5 and V is TRBV5-1; D ambiguous. The CDR3 consists of 14 residues. V lost 0 bases and J lost 4, with 8 bases in between. Germline CDR1 is SGHRS and CDR2 is YFSETQ. The CDR3 DNA is TGCGCCAGCAGCTTGGACAACGTTAATCAGCCCCAGCATTTT. It yields the protein CASSLDNVNQPQHF.

A note on this clonotype: A much larger clone sits a single nucleotide away, making a read error possible. The rearrangement links TRBV25-1 to TRBJ2-7; 8 bases are shared with TRBD1. Germline loops: CDR1 MGHDK, CDR2 SYGVNS. The CDR3 sequence is 16 residues long. In DNA form, the CDR3 reads TGTGCCGGCAGCCCGGGCTACGGGGCAGGGGGCAACGAGCAGTACTTC. It yields the protein CAGSPGYGAGGNEQYF.

This clonotype was detected only a few times. The chain couples TRBV5-1 to TRBJ1-2; a possible D gene is TRBD1 (6 bases). Deletions cut 2 bases from V and 8 bases from J, with 19 bases between. The CDR3 consists of 15 residues. Germline assignment: CDR1 SGHRS and CDR2 YFSETQ. The CDR3 loop is CASSFGQPGFGGYTF. The CDR3 region has the DNA TGCGCCAGCAGCTTTGGACAGCCCGGGTTCGGGGGCTACACCTTC.

This chain connects TRBV24-1 to TRBJ1-5, with D perhaps matching TRBD1 (5 bases). Germline V CDR1 and CDR2: KGHDR, SFDVKD. Between the trimmed V and J ends, which lost 9 bases and 1 base, there was a span of 12 bases. This CDR3 is 14 amino acids long. The CDR3 DNA follows: TGTGCCACCGGGTTTCAGGGCAGCAATCAGCCCCAGCATTTT. This translates into CATGFQGSNQPQHF.

This clonotype has a count of ten or more. This sequence joins TRBV19 and TRBJ1-1, with D unclear. Trimming shortened V by 5 bases and J by 1 base, and 29 bases separated the two germline ends. The germline V gene has CDR1 LNHDA and CDR2 SQIVND (reference sequence). This CDR3 is built from 20 residues. The CDR3 spells CASSPFLSRTAKGENTEAFF. The CDR3 DNA is TGTGCCAGTAGTCCGTTCCTGTCCCGGACGGCGAAGGGCGAGAACACTGAAGCTTTCTTT.

This chain connects TRBV25-1 to TRBJ2-1; TRBD2 matches at 8 bases. Germline V CDR1 and CDR2: MGHDK, SYGVNS. This CDR3 contains 15 residues. Germline trimming cut 7 bases from V and 7 bases from J; bases unmatched to any gene: 12. This CDR3 reads CASTRDSGGRNEQFF. CDR3 bases: TGTGCCAGCACCCGCGACTCGGGGGGGAGGAATGAGCAGTTCTTC.

There are many counts of this clonotype. The V and J genes are TRBV12-3 or TRBV12-4 and TRBJ2-2, with TRBD1 matching 7 bases. The length of the CDR3 is 14 residues. The V segment lost 5 bases and the J segment 3 bases; nucleotides outside the gene matches: 3. CDR3 loop: CASSVGQYTGELFF. For the CDR3, the DNA is TGTGCCAGCAGTGTGGGACAGTACACCGGGGAGCTGTTTTTT.

V is TRBV10-3 and J is TRBJ2-5; D unclear. Germline V CDR1 and CDR2: ENHRY, SYGVKD. The CDR3 totals 14 residues. The ends were cut back, 3 bases at V and 1 base at J, with 9 bases in the middle. The CDR3: CAISDPRLQETQYF. CDR3 in DNA: TGTGCCATCAGTGACCCTAGACTCCAAGAGACCCAGTACTTC.

This clonotype was seen repeatedly, ten times or more. The rearrangement joins TRBV14 to TRBJ2-7; D is uncertain. The CDR3 loop spans 15 amino acids. Trimming stripped 2 bases from V and 0 bases from J, with 11 bases between. Germline lookup yields CDR1 SGHDN and CDR2 FVKESK. The CDR3 here is CASSQLPSASYEQYF. The CDR3 DNA follows: TGTGCCAGCAGCCAACTTCCCAGCGCCTCCTACGAGCAGTACTTC. The complete variable domain, with remaining parts taken from reference TRBV14 and TRBJ2-7, reads EAGVTQFPSHSVIEKGQTVTLRCDPISGHDNLYWYRRVMGKEIKFLLHFVKESKQDESGMPNNRFLAERTGGTYSTLKVQPAELEDSGVYFCASSQLPSASYEQYFGPGTRLTVT.

The DNA for the CDR3 is TGCAGTGCTAGAGGGGGACGGGGGACCATCTATGGCTACACCTTC. This translates into CSARGGRGTIYGYTF. The J gene is TRBJ1-2, the V gene TRBV20-1; D may be TRBD1 (5 bases). V dropped 1 base and J dropped 4 bases, with 16 bases sitting between them. The CDR3 is made up of 15 amino acids. In germline, CDR1 is DFQATT, CDR2 SNEGSKA (reference sequence).

The chain carries TRBV19 and TRBJ2-3, with D tentatively TRBD2 (5 bases). This CDR3 comprises 15 residues. The V and J ends lost 5 bases and 3 bases respectively, with 15 bases between them. The germline CDR1 and CDR2 sequences are LNHDA and SQIVND (reference sequence). The CDR3 spells CASSSRGMATDTQYF. The CDR3 DNA sequence: TGTGCCAGTAGTTCTCGGGGAATGGCAACAGATACGCAGTATTTT.

The chain uses TRBV24-1 and TRBJ1-4, with 7 bases identical to TRBD1. The germline gives CDR1 KGHDR, CDR2 SFDVKD. J lost 4 bases, V lost 5 bases, and 9 bases had no gene match. The CDR3 runs 16 residues. CDR3 sequence: CATSAGGQPFNEKLFF. The CDR3 region has the DNA TGTGCCACCAGTGCCGGGGGACAGCCATTTAATGAAAAACTGTTTTTT.

Comments on this clonotype: Being one base from a much bigger clone, this may be a read error. J is TRBJ1-5 and V is TRBV6-1; no definite D call. The CDR3 runs to 14 residues. CDR1 is MNHNS, CDR2 SASEGT, per germline. The CDR3 is CASSEAWSNQLQHF. In DNA, the CDR3 is TGTGCCAGCAGTGAAGCGTGGAGCAATCAGCTCCAGCATTTT.

The sample holds one count of this clonotype. CDR3 sequence reads: CSTPLGVIYTQYF. CDR3 in DNA: TGCAGTACGCCACTCGGGGTCATATATACGCAGTATTTT. The chain uses TRBV20-1 and TRBJ2-3, with D tentatively TRBD2 (5 bases). Trimming took 8 bases from V and 7 from J, leaving 19 bases between them. CDR1 and CDR2 from the germline V gene are DFQATT and SNEGSKA (reference sequence). The CDR3 is 13 amino acids.

This clonotype was observed many times. This sequence joins TRBV7-9 and TRBJ1-1; D unclear. CDR1 and CDR2 (germline): SEHNR, FQNEAQ (reference sequence). The CDR3 consists of 13 residues. Trimming stripped 3 bases from V and 1 base from J, with 6 bases between. The CDR3 spells CASSFTRNTEAFF. The CDR3 DNA reads TGTGCCAGCAGCTTTACAAGGAACACTGAAGCTTTCTTT.

The chain joins TRBV10-3 to TRBJ1-3; D possibly corresponds to TRBD1 (5 bases). The germline CDR1 and CDR2 sequences are ENHRY and SYGVKD. V shed 7 bases and J shed 4 bases, with 11 bases lying between them. This CDR3 is 13 amino acids long. The CDR3 coding sequence is TGTGCCATCACTGGGACCTCAGGAAACACCATATATTTT. This sequence encodes CAITGTSGNTIYF.